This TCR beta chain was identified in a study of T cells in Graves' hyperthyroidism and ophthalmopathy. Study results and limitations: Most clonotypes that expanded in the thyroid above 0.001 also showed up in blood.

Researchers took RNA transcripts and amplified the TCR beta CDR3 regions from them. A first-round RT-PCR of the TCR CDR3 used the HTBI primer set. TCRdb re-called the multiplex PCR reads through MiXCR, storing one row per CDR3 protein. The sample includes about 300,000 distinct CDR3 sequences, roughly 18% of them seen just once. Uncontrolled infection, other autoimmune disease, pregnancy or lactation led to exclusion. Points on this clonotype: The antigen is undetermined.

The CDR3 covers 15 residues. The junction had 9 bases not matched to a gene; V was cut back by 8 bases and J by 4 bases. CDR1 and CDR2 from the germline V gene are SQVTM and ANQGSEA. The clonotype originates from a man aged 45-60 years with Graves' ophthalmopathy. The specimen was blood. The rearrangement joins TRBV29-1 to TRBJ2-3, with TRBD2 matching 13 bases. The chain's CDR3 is CSTRTSGSWSDTQYF. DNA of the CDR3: TGCAGCACCCGGACTAGCGGGAGTTGGTCAGATACGCAGTATTTT.